One T cell receptor (beta chain) is described in this entry. The antigen remains undetermined. PCR involved 60 Vbeta and 13 Jbeta primers. Only in-frame clones appear in the TCRdb table, and some are missing; sequencing was by immunoSEQ multiplex PCR. The table for this sample gives roughly 45,000 clones. The V end lost 1 base, the J end lost 1 base, and 11 bases lay between the germline ends. Germline values: CDR1 SGHRS, CDR2 YFSETQ. This CDR3 is 15 amino acids long. This sample was included in a study of cytomegalovirus exposure and HLA in healthy donors. Overall study results and limits: A further, later analysis showed that HLA-associated TCR beta chains (compared with equally common others) were more clonally expanded. In a later analysis, approximately 18,000 TCR beta sequences were associated with HLA alleles at 0.05 false discovery rate.

The receptor's source is a woman younger than 45 in good health and CMV-seronegative. Sequencing input: PBMCs. The rearrangement links TRBV5-1 to TRBJ1-1; unclear D gene. The CDR3 reads CASSLILGRNTEAFF. CDR3 nucleotides: TGCGCCAGCAGCTTGATTCTAGGGAGGAACACTGAAGCTTTCTTT.